These T cell receptor beta chains were read from a single sample in a study of cytomegalovirus exposure and HLA in healthy donors. TCRdb's table, derived via immunoSEQ multiplex PCR, lists solely in-frame clones and lacks some. The sample contains about 180,000 clones, around 80% of which appear only once. Material: PBMCs. The receptors shown here come from a woman in her 30s in good health and CMV-seropositive. The CDR3 runs from the conserved cysteine through the conserved F or W. A D gene is named only where the DNA matches it firmly. Some rows have no size entry. The others give once, few or many, or a class for an expanded clone.

J gene | D gene | clone size | V gene | CDR3 DNA | CDR3 protein
TRBJ1-3 | . | few | TRBV11-2 | TGTGCCAGCAGGCTGAGTCTGGGGACTCGCTCTGGAAACACCATATATTTT | CASRLSLGTRSGNTIYF
TRBJ1-2 | . | . | TRBV11-3 | TGTGCCAGCAGCTCAAGACCCGGGTTCTATGGCTACACCTTC | CASSSRPGFYGYTF
TRBJ2-5 | TRBD1 | . | TRBV28 | TGTGCCAGCACTTCTCAGGGGGCTGGACAAGAGACCCAGTACTTC | CASTSQGAGQETQYF
TRBJ2-2 | TRBD2 | . | TRBV7-7 | TGTGCCAGCAGCCCCAGGGAGGGGAACACCGGGGAGCTGTTTTTT | CASSPREGNTGELFF
TRBJ2-5 | TRBD1 | . | TRBV7-9 | TGTGCCAGCAGCTTAAGGGGACAGGGGGTTCAAGAGACCCAGTACTTC | CASSLRGQGVQETQYF
TRBJ2-5 | . | once | TRBV11-3 | TGTGCCAGCAGCCCCACTCAAGAGACCCAGTACTTC | CASSPTQETQYF
TRBJ2-7 | TRBD1 | . | TRBV18 | TGTGCCAGCTCCTTCGACAGGGGGGGCGAGCAGTACTTC | CASSFDRGGEQYF
TRBJ1-6 | . | . | TRBV28 | TGTGCCAGCAGTTTCTCACGGAGCCTTAATTCACCCCTCCACTTT | CASSFSRSLNSPLHF
TRBJ2-5 | TRBD2 | . | TRBV6-6 | TGTGCCAGCACCACCCCGACTAGCGCAGAGACCCAGTACTTC | CASTTPTSAETQYF
TRBJ2-3 | TRBD2 | once | TRBV27 | TGTGCCAGCAGTTCGCTAGCGGGCACAGATACGCAGTATTTT | CASSSLAGTDTQYF
TRBJ1-2 | . | . | TRBV21-1 | TGTGCCAGCAGCAGAGGACAGGCCCGATACCTGAGCTATGGCTACACCTTC | CASSRGQARYLSYGYTF
TRBJ1-1 | TRBD1 | . | TRBV18 | TGTGCCAGCTCACCCGACCGAGGGACAGGGACCTTCATGAACACTGAAGCTTTCTTT | CASSPDRGTGTFMNTEAFF
TRBJ2-3 | . | once | TRBV7-9 | TGTGCCAGCAGCTTCTCTAGGGATACGCAGTATTTT | CASSFSRDTQYF
TRBJ2-1 | . | . | TRBV2 | TGTGCCAGTAGGGGTTCCTACAATGAGCAGTTCTTC | CASRGSYNEQFF
TRBJ1-6 | . | . | TRBV28 | TGTGCCAGCAGTTCCGGTTCACCCCTCCACTTT | CASSSGSPLHF
TRBJ2-5 | TRBD1 | . | TRBV11-3 | TGTGCCAGCAGCTTAGCTTGGGGACAGGGTTCTGGGACCCAGTACTTC | CASSLAWGQGSGTQYF
TRBJ1-2 | TRBD1 | . | TRBV27 | TGTGCCAGCAGTACCCGGGGACAGGGGGCAGCTGGCGGCTACACCTTC | CASSTRGQGAAGGYTF
TRBJ1-3 | . | . | TRBV14 | TGTGCCAGCAGCCAACAACAGATTCTAACTGGAAACACCATATATTTT | CASSQQQILTGNTIYF
TRBJ1-2 | . | . | TRBV2 | TGTGCCAGCAGTGAAGCGCTTCCTAGATATGGCCACACCTTC | CASSEALPRYGHTF
TRBJ1-6 | . | . | TRBV5-6 | TGTGCCAGCAGTTACGGGGGGGTTGGATCACCCCTCCACTTT | CASSYGGVGSPLHF
TRBJ2-7 | TRBD1 | . | TRBV27 | TGTGCCAGCAGTTCGACCCACCGGACAGGCCCCAGGGGGTCCGAGCAGTACTTC | CASSSTHRTGPRGSEQYF
TRBJ2-7 | . | few | TRBV10-1 | TGCGCCAGCGGTGGATCCCCAAGCGGCGAGCAGTACTTC | CASGGSPSGEQYF
TRBJ2-7 | . | . | TRBV5-6 | TGTGCCAGCAGCAATGAGGGCGGGTACTCCTACGAGCAGTACTTC | CASSNEGGYSYEQYF
TRBJ1-2 | . | . | TRBV6-1 | TGTGCCAGCAGTGAATCCAGGAGGGTGAACTATGGCTACACCTTC | CASSESRRVNYGYTF
TRBJ2-1 | . | few | TRBV28 | TGTGCCAGCAGTTTCAGGGATGAGCAGTTCTTC | CASSFRDEQFF
TRBJ2-7 | TRBD1 | once | TRBV5-1 | TGCGCCAGCAGCCCTAGGACAGGGAGGTACGAGCAGTACTTC | CASSPRTGRYEQYF
TRBJ1-1 | . | . | TRBV11-2 | TGTGCCAGCAGCTTAGCGGGGGGCGACACTGAAGCTTTCTTT | CASSLAGGDTEAFF
TRBJ2-7 | . | . | TRBV27 | TGTGCCAGCAGCCATACGGGAGCGCCGACCTACGAGCAGTACTTC | CASSHTGAPTYEQYF
TRBJ2-5 | TRBD1 | . | TRBV2 | TGTGCCAGTGACAGGGGCCGGTATGAGACCCAGTACTTC | CASDRGRYETQYF
TRBJ2-2 | TRBD2 | . | TRBV9 | TGTGCCAGCAGCGTAGCACCACTAGCGGGGGCGAACACCGGGGAGCTGTTTTTT | CASSVAPLAGANTGELFF
TRBJ1-5 | TRBD1 | . | TRBV6-5 | TGTGCCAGCACCACGCCACCGGGACAGGGAGTGCCCCAGCATTTT | CASTTPPGQGVPQHF
TRBJ2-1 | TRBD1 | few | TRBV18 | TGTGCCAGCTCCATTCGGGACAGTCCCTACAATGAGCAGTTCTTC | CASSIRDSPYNEQFF
TRBJ2-3 | . | once | TRBV7-7 | TGTGCCAGCAGCTTAGGTTTGGCGGCGGGTACGCAGTATTTT | CASSLGLAAGTQYF
TRBJ2-3 | TRBD1 | . | TRBV5-4 | TGTGCCAGCAGCCTCGACAGGGTTGGTGTAGATACGCAGTATTTT | CASSLDRVGVDTQYF
TRBJ2-7 | . | few | TRBV27 | TGTGCCAGCAGTTTTTTGGGGCCCTACGAGCAGTACTTC | CASSFLGPYEQYF
TRBJ1-5 | TRBD1 | . | TRBV11-3 | TGTGCCAGCAGCTTAGTTCAGGGGGAAAGCAATCAGCCCCAGCATTTT | CASSLVQGESNQPQHF
TRBJ2-5 | TRBD2 | . | TRBV7-8 | TGTGCCAGCAGCTTAGGACTAGCGGGTCTCTCAGAGACCCAGTACTTC | CASSLGLAGLSETQYF
TRBJ2-5 | . | . | TRBV9 | TGTGCCAGCAGCCTCTCCGGAGGGGGCACGGGAGAGACCCAGTACTTC | CASSLSGGGTGETQYF
TRBJ2-3 | . | . | TRBV29-1 | TGCAGCGTTGAATTAAGGGGATCTAGCACAGATACGCAGTATTTT | CSVELRGSSTDTQYF
TRBJ2-7 | TRBD1 | . | TRBV11-3 | TGTGCCAGCAGCTTTGGGGGACAGGGGGGATACGAGCAGTACTTC | CASSFGGQGGYEQYF
TRBJ1-4 | TRBD1 | . | TRBV4-3 | TGCGCCAGCAGCCAAAGGACAGGGACGGGACTGTTTTTT | CASSQRTGTGLFF
TRBJ2-3 | . | . | TRBV7-2 | TGTGCCAGCAGCTTCCCCTCAGATACGCAGTATTTT | CASSFPSDTQYF
TRBJ2-2 | . | . | TRBV19 | TGTGCCAGTACCGGGACTCGAAACACCGGGGAGCTGTTTTTT | CASTGTRNTGELFF